This entry lists 4 T cell receptor beta chains sequenced from one sample in a study of glioma-infiltrating T cells. The iRepertoire nested amplicon-rescue multiplex PCR amplified TCR alpha and beta CDR3s from RNA. TCRdb re-called the multiplex PCR reads through MiXCR, storing one row per CDR3 protein. The table lists some 100,000 distinct CDR3 sequences, 25% of them singletons. Sample: glioma tissue, nonneoplastic brain tissue, or PBMCs (not recorded which). Source of these receptors: a human donor with low-grade glioma or glioblastoma, undergoing nonglioma brain surgery, or in good health (not recorded which).

As regards this clonotype: A read error is possible here, since a much larger clone lies one base away. The gene calls are TRBV12-3 or TRBV12-4 and TRBJ1-2; D gene ambiguous. V was shortened by 4 bases and J by 5 bases, with 14 bases between the two germline ends. This CDR3 has 14 residues. The CDR3 region has the DNA TGTGCCAGCAGTTATCATCTAGGCGAGTATGGCTACACCTTC. Amino acids: CASSYHLGEYGYTF.

The CDR3 region has the DNA TGTGCCAGTAGTATAGTAGTTACTAGCGGGGGGCAAGAGACCCAGTACTTC. Translation: CASSIVVTSGGQETQYF. This rearrangement joins TRBV19 to TRBJ2-5; 12 bases are a match to TRBD2. The CDR3 length is 17 residues. The J segment lost 2 bases and the V segment lost 1 base, leaving 5 bases of the junction unmatched. Germline CDR1 is LNHDA and CDR2 is SQIVND (reference sequence).

At least ten counts were recorded for this clonotype. The chain combines TRBV4-2 with TRBJ1-3; 8 positions match TRBD1. J gave up 2 bases and V 3 bases, and 6 bases lay outside the gene matches. The CDR3 is made up of 16 amino acids. From germline, CDR1 is LGHNA and CDR2 YNFKEQ. DNA for the CDR3: TGTGCCAGCAGCCAGGCAGGGGACAGGACTGGAAACACCATATATTTT. Protein sequence: CASSQAGDRTGNTIYF.

At least ten counts were recorded for this clonotype. The CDR3: CASSQGTKPQHF. As DNA, the CDR3 is TGTGCCAGCAGCCAAGGCACTAAGCCCCAGCATTTT. The genes are TRBV14 and TRBJ1-5; D gene unclear. V was pared by 1 base and J by 8 bases, with 6 bases between. The CDR3 runs 12 residues. The germline gives CDR1 SGHDN, CDR2 FVKESK.